The rows below give T cell receptor beta chains drawn from one sample of a study of blood T cells in healthy people across ages. Each CDR3 protein gets one entry after TCRdb re-called the 5' RACE reads with MiXCR. The sample contains about 900,000 distinct CDR3 sequences, around 46% of which appear only once. Sequencing was done on a sample of blood. These TCRs come from a man aged 25-45 years in good health. Each CDR3 is given with its conserved first and last residue. Fields, in order: V gene, J gene, clone size, D gene, CDR3 protein, CDR3 DNA. A D gene is named only where the DNA matches it firmly. A clone size is listed for some rows: how often the clone was seen (once, few, many), or a class if it is expanded.

V: TRBV3-1
J: TRBJ1-5
size: NA
D: TRBD1
CDR3: CASSQTGGHQPQHF
DNA: TGTGCCAGCAGCCAAACAGGGGGCCATCAGCCCCAGCATTTT

V: TRBV30
J: TRBJ2-7
size: once
D: NA
CDR3: CAWRGWDPTYEQYF
DNA: TGTGCCTGGCGGGGGTGGGACCCGACCTACGAGCAGTACTTC

V: TRBV15
J: TRBJ2-1
size: NA
D: TRBD1
CDR3: CATSKGQGIDHEQFF
DNA: TGTGCCACCAGCAAAGGACAGGGCATTGACCATGAGCAGTTCTTC

V: TRBV2
J: TRBJ2-3
size: NA
D: NA
CDR3: CASDERGGTDTQYF
DNA: TGTGCCAGCGACGAACGGGGAGGCACAGATACGCAGTATTTT

V: TRBV6-2/TRBV6-3
J: TRBJ2-6
size: few
D: NA
CDR3: CASSYTGSGANVLTF
DNA: TGTGCCAGCAGTTACACGGGTTCTGGGGCCAACGTCCTGACTTTC

V: TRBV3-1
J: TRBJ2-3
size: many
D: NA
CDR3: CASSQDGTGTDTQYF
DNA: TGTGCCAGCAGCCAAGATGGGACCGGCACAGATACGCAGTATTTT

V: TRBV6-2/TRBV6-3
J: TRBJ1-2
size: NA
D: NA
CDR3: CASSHPGQNYGYTF
DNA: TGTGCCAGCAGCCACCCAGGTCAGAACTATGGCTACACCTTC

V: TRBV6-5
J: TRBJ2-1
size: NA
D: NA
CDR3: CASSYSPTPSYNEQFF
DNA: TGTGCCAGCAGTTACTCGCCAACGCCAAGCTACAATGAGCAGTTCTTC

V: TRBV12-3/TRBV12-4
J: TRBJ2-5
size: many
D: TRBD1
CDR3: CASSSGQGIQETQYF
DNA: TGCGCCAGCAGCTCGGGACAGGGAATACAAGAGACCCAGTACTTC

V: TRBV4-1
J: TRBJ2-7
size: few
D: TRBD2
CDR3: CASSQAPSGGVLYYEQYF
DNA: TGCGCCAGCAGCCAAGCTCCTAGCGGGGGGGTGCTATACTACGAGCAGTACTTC

V: TRBV29-1
J: TRBJ1-1
size: NA
D: TRBD1
CDR3: CSVDVSQGANTEAFF
DNA: TGCAGCGTTGATGTAAGTCAGGGGGCAAACACTGAAGCTTTCTTT

V: TRBV12-3/TRBV12-4
J: TRBJ1-2
size: NA
D: NA
CDR3: CASSPAEDYGYTF
DNA: TGTGCCAGCAGCCCGGCAGAGGACTATGGCTACACCTTC

V: TRBV20-1
J: TRBJ1-6
size: NA
D: NA
CDR3: CSARAGRTKNSPLHF
DNA: TGCAGTGCTAGAGCAGGGCGTACAAAGAATTCACCCCTCCACTTT

V: TRBV20-1
J: TRBJ2-1
size: many
D: TRBD1
CDR3: CSETGQGSNEQFF
DNA: TGCAGTGAAACGGGACAGGGATCCAATGAGCAGTTCTTC

V: TRBV20-1
J: TRBJ1-2
size: NA
D: TRBD1
CDR3: CSALPDRASYIYGYTF
DNA: TGCAGTGCCCTACCGGACAGGGCCTCTTATATCTATGGCTACACCTTC

V: TRBV4-3
J: TRBJ2-1
size: few
D: TRBD2
CDR3: CASSQEIAGGYNEQFF
DNA: TGCGCCAGCAGCCAAGAGATAGCGGGGGGTTACAATGAGCAGTTCTTC

V: TRBV6-1
J: TRBJ1-2
size: few
D: NA
CDR3: CASSNRDTYYGYTF
DNA: TGTGCCAGCAGTAACCGGGACACCTACTATGGCTACACCTTC

V: TRBV7-2
J: TRBJ2-7
size: few
D: NA
CDR3: CASSYRDQTSEQYF
DNA: TGTGCCAGCAGCTACCGGGACCAGACGTCCGAGCAGTACTTC

V: TRBV4-2
J: TRBJ1-1
size: NA
D: TRBD1
CDR3: CASSFIGTVEAFF
DNA: TGTGCCAGCAGCTTTATCGGGACAGTTGAAGCTTTCTTT

V: TRBV28
J: TRBJ2-3
size: NA
D: TRBD2
CDR3: CASSAPAGGADTQYF
DNA: TGTGCCAGCAGTGCCCCAGCGGGGGGAGCAGATACGCAGTATTTT

V: TRBV5-1
J: TRBJ2-7
size: once
D: NA
CDR3: CASSLAGADYEQYF
DNA: TGCGCCAGCAGCTTGGCCGGGGCCGACTACGAGCAGTACTTC

V: TRBV12-3/TRBV12-4
J: TRBJ1-1
size: few
D: NA
CDR3: CATTGGGTMNTEAFF
DNA: TGTGCCACCACCGGAGGGGGGACCATGAACACTGAAGCTTTCTTT

V: TRBV6-5
J: TRBJ1-1
size: once
D: NA
CDR3: CASSYQGGVTFF
DNA: TGTGCCAGCAGTTACCAAGGGGGGGTTACTTTCTTT

V: TRBV19
J: TRBJ1-4
size: NA
D: NA
CDR3: CASSISGRGEKLFF
DNA: TGTGCCAGTAGTATATCCGGAAGAGGTGAAAAACTGTTTTTT

V: TRBV28
J: TRBJ2-7
size: few
D: NA
CDR3: CASSSPGAGSYEQYF
DNA: TGTGCCAGCAGTTCCCCCGGGGCAGGATCCTACGAGCAGTACTTC

V: TRBV12-3/TRBV12-4
J: TRBJ2-1
size: NA
D: NA
CDR3: CASNSRGGSYNEQFF
DNA: TGTGCCAGCAACAGCAGGGGAGGCTCCTACAATGAGCAGTTCTTC

V: TRBV7-9
J: TRBJ1-1
size: few
D: NA
CDR3: CASSPRGGPPNTEAFF
DNA: TGTGCCAGCAGCCCCCGCGGGGGGCCCCCGAACACTGAAGCTTTCTTT

V: TRBV9
J: TRBJ2-7
size: NA
D: TRBD2
CDR3: CASSEGLAGGYEQYF
DNA: TGTGCCAGCAGCGAGGGACTAGCGGGGGGCTACGAGCAGTACTTC

V: TRBV13
J: TRBJ2-5
size: NA
D: NA
CDR3: CASSLELGETQYF
DNA: TGTGCCAGCAGCTTAGAACTAGGGGAGACCCAGTACTTC

V: TRBV4-1
J: TRBJ2-5
size: few
D: NA
CDR3: CASSALRGQETQYF
DNA: TGCGCCAGCAGCGCACTGAGGGGGCAAGAGACCCAGTACTTC

V: TRBV7-3
J: TRBJ1-2
size: NA
D: NA
CDR3: CASSLMSVNWGARLEILWRYGYTF
DNA: TGTGCCAGCAGCTTAATGAGTGTTAATTGGGGGGCCCGACTTGAAATTCTGTGGCGGTATGGCTACACCTTC

V: TRBV6-2/TRBV6-3
J: TRBJ2-4
size: NA
D: NA
CDR3: CASSYSSRGSAAKNIQYF
DNA: TGTGCCAGCAGTTACTCGAGTAGAGGATCTGCAGCCAAAAACATTCAGTACTTC

V: TRBV18
J: TRBJ1-5
size: NA
D: TRBD1
CDR3: CASSRPGQGDQPQHF
DNA: TGTGCCAGCTCCCGTCCGGGACAGGGTGATCAGCCCCAGCATTTT

V: TRBV5-1
J: TRBJ2-7
size: NA
D: NA
CDR3: CASSLLQGLDEQYF
DNA: TGCGCCAGCAGCTTATTGCAGGGGCTCGACGAGCAGTACTTC

V: TRBV3-1
J: TRBJ1-5
size: NA
D: NA
CDR3: CASSYSRSYPNQPQHF
DNA: TGTGCCAGCAGCTACAGCCGGAGCTACCCCAATCAGCCCCAGCATTTT

V: TRBV7-2
J: TRBJ2-2
size: few
D: NA
CDR3: CASSFNRVANTGELFF
DNA: TGTGCCAGCAGTTTTAACAGGGTCGCGAACACCGGGGAGCTGTTTTTT

V: TRBV5-1
J: TRBJ1-6
size: NA
D: NA
CDR3: CASRSGGSYNSPLHF
DNA: TGCGCCAGCCGGAGTGGGGGCTCCTATAATTCACCCCTCCACTTT

V: TRBV29-1
J: TRBJ2-7
size: NA
D: NA
CDR3: CSVELGDTSYEQYF
DNA: TGCAGCGTTGAATTGGGGGATACCTCCTACGAGCAGTACTTC

V: TRBV5-6
J: TRBJ2-5
size: few
D: NA
CDR3: CASSSGPETQYF
DNA: TGTGCCAGCAGCTCGGGTCCAGAGACCCAGTACTTC

V: TRBV20-1
J: TRBJ1-4
size: NA
D: NA
CDR3: CSAPGATTNEKLFF
DNA: TGCAGTGCTCCGGGGGCTACAACTAATGAAAAACTGTTTTTT

V: TRBV15
J: TRBJ2-1
size: NA
D: NA
CDR3: CATSSGAAYNEQFF
DNA: TGTGCCACCAGCAGCGGGGCGGCCTACAATGAGCAGTTCTTC

V: TRBV9
J: TRBJ2-3
size: NA
D: NA
CDR3: CASSVEAESTQYF
DNA: TGTGCCAGCAGCGTAGAGGCCGAGAGTACGCAGTATTTT